Sequencing of this TCR beta chain was carried out in a study of blood T cell repertoires in COVID-19. Study as a whole: T cells, B-cell-depleted T cells, or PBMCs provided the cDNA or gDNA that served as material.

CDR3 length: 14 amino acids. Germline CDR1 is MDHEN and CDR2 is SYDVKM. Unmatched junction bases numbered 5, after V lost 6 bases and J lost 9 bases. Assay used: immunoSEQ multiplex PCR; TCRdb lists only in-frame clones, some missing. In the table there are approximately 290,000 clones, 89% of which are singletons. Sequencing used peripheral blood. This chain links TRBV28 with TRBJ1-6; 10 positions match TRBD1. This clonotype was sampled from a woman aged 60-75 years with acute or convalescent COVID-19. The CDR3 DNA is TGTGCCAGCAGGGGCGGGACAGGGGTTTCACCCCTCCACTTT. Translation gives CASRGGTGVSPLHF.